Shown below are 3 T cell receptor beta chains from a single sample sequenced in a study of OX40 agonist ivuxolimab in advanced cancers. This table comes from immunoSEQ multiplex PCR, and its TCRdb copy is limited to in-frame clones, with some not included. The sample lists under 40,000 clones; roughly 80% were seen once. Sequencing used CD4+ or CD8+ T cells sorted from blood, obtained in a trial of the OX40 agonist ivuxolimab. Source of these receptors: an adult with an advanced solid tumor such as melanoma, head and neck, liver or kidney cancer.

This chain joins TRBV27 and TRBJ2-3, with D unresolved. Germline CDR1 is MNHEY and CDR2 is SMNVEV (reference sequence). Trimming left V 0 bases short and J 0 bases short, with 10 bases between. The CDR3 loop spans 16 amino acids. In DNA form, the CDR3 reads TGTGCCAGCAGTTTATCGGTGGCAATTAGCACAGATACGCAGTATTTT. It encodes CASSLSVAISTDTQYF.

CDR3 sequence: CASSQMGGGYGYTF. The CDR3 DNA follows: TGTGCCAGCAGCCAGATGGGGGGAGGCTATGGCTACACCTTC. This sequence joins TRBV11-2 and TRBJ1-2, with a weak D call TRBD1 (5 bases). Germline CDR1 SGHAT, CDR2 FQNNGV. This CDR3 has 14 amino acids. The V and J ends lost 5 bases and 4 bases respectively, with 14 bases between them.

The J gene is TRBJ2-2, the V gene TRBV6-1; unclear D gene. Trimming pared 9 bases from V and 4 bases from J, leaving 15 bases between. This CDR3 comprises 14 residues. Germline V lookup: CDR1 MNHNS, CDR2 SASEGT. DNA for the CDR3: TGTGCCAGGAATCTGACGAAGAGCACCGGGGAGCTGTTTTTT. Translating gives CARNLTKSTGELFF.